The 29 T cell receptor beta chains below all came from one sample that was sequenced in a study of blood T cell repertoires in COVID-19. Clones were read by immunoSEQ multiplex PCR, and TCRdb kept only the in-frame ones, dropping some. The sample shows approximately 35,000 clones, approximately 82% of them seen only once. Sequencing was done on a sample of peripheral blood. These receptor sequences come from a human donor in a cohort sampled during active COVID-19.

This clone was observed once. The CDR3 loop reads CASRGQGETQYF. The CDR3 DNA follows: TGCGCCAGCAGGGGGCAGGGTGAGACCCAGTACTTC. The rearrangement links TRBV5-1 to TRBJ2-5, with D possibly matching TRBD1 (5 bases). The CDR3 contains 12 residues. The germline gives CDR1 SGHRS, CDR2 YFSETQ. V was pared by 5 bases and J by 5 bases, with 10 bases between.

This chain uses TRBV19 with TRBJ2-6; D might be TRBD1 (6 bases). Germline values: CDR1 LNHDA, CDR2 SQIVND (reference sequence). The CDR3 contains 19 residues. V was shortened by 6 bases and J by 1 base, with 22 bases between the two germline ends. As DNA, the CDR3 is TGTGCCAGTAGCAAACCCACACACGGAACAGGGTCTGGGGCCAACGTCCTGACTTTC. Translated, it gives CASSKPTHGTGSGANVLTF.

V is TRBV28 and J is TRBJ1-5; D gene uncertain. The CDR3 is made up of 15 amino acids. Per germline, CDR1 MDHEN and CDR2 SYDVKM. Trimming took 4 bases from V and 1 from J, leaving 11 bases between them. This CDR3 is CASSSRSGSNQPQHF. CDR3 nucleotide sequence: TGTGCCAGCAGTTCCCGGTCGGGGAGCAATCAGCCCCAGCATTTT.

The gene calls are TRBV5-1 and TRBJ2-5; tentative D call: TRBD2 (7 bases). This CDR3 region has 14 residues. Germline loops: CDR1 SGHRS, CDR2 YFSETQ. The V end lost 6 bases, the J end lost 3 bases, and 15 bases lay between the germline ends. The CDR3 sequence is CASNEGGGKETQYF. The CDR3 nucleotides read TGCGCCAGCAACGAGGGAGGGGGGAAAGAGACCCAGTACTTC.

V and J are TRBV7-8 and TRBJ1-2, with a tentative D call TRBD1 (5 bases). The CDR3 runs 13 residues. Germline loops: CDR1 SGHVS, CDR2 FQNEAQ. Trimming shortened V by 3 bases and J by 3 bases, and 8 bases separated the two germline ends. The DNA of the CDR3 is TGTGCCAGCAGCTTTCGGGGGTACTATGGCTACACCTTC. It is translated as CASSFRGYYGYTF.

This sequence joins TRBV5-1 and TRBJ2-7; perhaps TRBD2 as D (5 bases). This CDR3 is 13 amino acids long. Trimming took 0 bases from V and 3 from J, leaving 7 bases between them. Germline loops: CDR1 SGHRS, CDR2 YFSETQ. The CDR3 DNA reads as TGCGCCAGCAGCTTGGGGGGAGTCTACGAGCAGTACTTC. Protein sequence: CASSLGGVYEQYF.

This sequence joins TRBV28 and TRBJ1-1; the match to TRBD1 covers 9 bases. The CDR3 spans 16 residues. Germline lookup yields CDR1 MDHEN and CDR2 SYDVKM. Trimming at V came to 5 bases and at J to 4 bases, leaving 11 bases not matched to a gene. CDR3 sequence reads: CASSLQGASGSTEAFF. CDR3 nucleotides: TGTGCCAGCAGTCTACAGGGGGCCTCCGGGAGCACTGAAGCTTTCTTT.

The CDR3 DNA is TGTGCCAGCGGAGGTTACGAGCAGTACTTC. Its protein is CASGGYEQYF. The chain couples TRBV28 to TRBJ2-7; perhaps TRBD2 as D (5 bases). V was clipped by 8 bases and J by 4 bases, with 6 bases between them. This CDR3 contains 10 residues. Germline loops: CDR1 MDHEN, CDR2 SYDVKM. Combining the CDR3 with reference TRBV28 and TRBJ2-7 gives the whole variable domain DVKVTQSSRYLVKRTGEKVFLECVQDMDHENMFWYRQDPGLGLRLIYFSYDVKMKEKGDIPEGYSVSREKKERFSLILESASTNQTSMYLCASGGYEQYFGPGTRLTVT.

This clone was seen a handful of times. V gene TRBV6-6 combines with J gene TRBJ2-3; a possible D gene is TRBD2 (5 bases). The germline V gene has CDR1 MNHNY and CDR2 SVGAGI (reference sequence). Trimming cost V 6 bases and J 12 bases, with 13 bases left between them. The CDR3 spans 11 residues. This CDR3 is CASSLAGRQYF. The DNA for the CDR3 is TGTGCCAGCAGCCTCGCGGGCCGCCAGTATTTT.

The chain is built from TRBV5-6 and TRBJ1-2, with D uncertain. The CDR3 extends over 15 amino acids. The ends were cut back, 0 bases at V and 1 base at J, with 10 bases in the middle. Germline CDR1 reads SGHDT; CDR2 reads YYEEEE. In nucleotides, the CDR3 is TGTGCCAGCAGCTTGGCCAACAGATTTAACTATGGCTACACCTTC. Translating gives CASSLANRFNYGYTF.

The V call is TRBV28, the J call TRBJ2-5, with 8 nucleotides matching TRBD2. Germline assignment: CDR1 MDHEN and CDR2 SYDVKM. The J segment lost 5 bases and the V segment lost 5 bases, leaving 10 bases of the junction unmatched. CDR3 size: 15 residues. CDR3 region: CASSAPGLGHETQYF. The CDR3 DNA reads TGTGCCAGCAGTGCCCCGGGACTAGGGCACGAGACCCAGTACTTC.

This chain links TRBV7-9 with TRBJ2-5, with 12 bases fitting TRBD2. Trimming removed 5 bases from V and 5 bases from J; junction bases left unmatched: 6. Germline V CDR1 and CDR2: SEHNR, FQNEAQ (reference sequence). CDR3 size: 15 residues. In nucleotides, the CDR3 is TGTGCCAGCAGCGAACTAGCGGGGGGAGGTGAGACCCAGTACTTC. Its translation: CASSELAGGGETQYF. Looking up the rest from reference TRBV7-9 and TRBJ2-5 gives the full variable domain: DTGVSQNPRHKITKRGQNVTFRCDPISEHNRLYWYRQTLGQGPEFLTYFQNEAQLEKSRLLSDRFSAERPKGSFSTLEIQRTEQGDSAMYLCASSELAGGGETQYFGPGTRLLVL.

The chain recombines TRBV11-2 with TRBJ2-1, with D maybe TRBD2 (6 bases). Germline-derived CDR1 and CDR2 are SGHAT and FQNNGV. The V end lost 1 base, the J end lost 5 bases, and 12 bases lay between the germline ends. The CDR3 sequence is 15 residues long. Here the CDR3 DNA reads TGTGCCAGCAGCTTAGTCCGGGGGAGAAACAATGAGCAGTTCTTC. Translated, it gives CASSLVRGRNNEQFF.

The chain links TRBV5-1 to TRBJ1-1; maybe TRBD1 (5 bases). The CDR3 has 14 amino acids. Germline assignment: CDR1 SGHRS and CDR2 YFSETQ. The V gene lost 7 bases and the J gene lost 4 bases, with 17 bases spanning the gap. The CDR3 is CASATTGGVTEAFF. CDR3 DNA: TGCGCCAGCGCTACCACCGGGGGAGTCACTGAAGCTTTCTTT.

The chain carries TRBV5-1 and TRBJ2-7; 7 nucleotides match TRBD1. V lost 0 bases and J lost 3; bases outside the gene matches: 3. The CDR3 loop spans 14 amino acids. Germline CDR1 SGHRS, CDR2 YFSETQ. CDR3 sequence reads: CASSLAGQHYEQYF. The CDR3, as DNA: TGCGCCAGCAGCTTGGCGGGACAGCACTACGAGCAGTACTTC. Full variable domain (outside the CDR3, taken from reference TRBV5-1 and TRBJ2-7): KAGVTQTPRYLIKTRGQQVTLSCSPISGHRSVSWYQQTPGQGLQFLFEYFSETQRNKGNFPGRFSGRQFSNSRSEMNVSTLELGDSALYLCASSLAGQHYEQYFGPGTRLTVT.

A single count supports this clone. The rearrangement uses TRBV7-6 and TRBJ2-2, with 8 positions matching TRBD2. This CDR3 region has 16 residues. V shed 5 bases and J 4 bases; nucleotides not matched to a gene: 9. In germline, CDR1 is SGHVS, CDR2 FNYEAQ. CDR3 in DNA: TGTGCCAGCAGCCCTACGGAGCGGGGGTTCACCGGGGAGCTGTTTTTT. Translated, it gives CASSPTERGFTGELFF.

The chain carries TRBV7-8 and TRBJ1-6; TRBD1 might be the D (6 bases). The length of the CDR3 is 14 residues. Trimming removed 5 bases at V and 4 bases at J, with 9 bases between. Germline lookup yields CDR1 SGHVS and CDR2 FQNEAQ. CDR3 in amino acids: CASSPQGYNSPLHF. The CDR3 DNA reads TGTGCCAGCAGCCCACAGGGATATAATTCACCCCTCCACTTT.

The chain uses TRBV29-1 and TRBJ2-3; 8 nucleotides align to TRBD2. V lost 6 bases to trimming and J lost 2 bases; unmatched junction nucleotides: 7. Germline values: CDR1 SQVTM, CDR2 ANQGSEA. CDR3 size: 14 residues. CDR3 loop: CSVDGLANTDTQYF. For the CDR3, the DNA is TGCAGCGTAGACGGACTAGCAAACACAGATACGCAGTATTTT.

This chain uses TRBV5-1 with TRBJ2-5; D remains unclear. Germline loops: CDR1 SGHRS, CDR2 YFSETQ. The germline V and J ends were trimmed by 0 bases and 1 base, with 10 bases remaining between them. The CDR3 is 15 amino acids. CDR3 sequence (DNA): TGCGCCAGCAGCTTGGGGAGCAGCCCCCAAGAGACCCAGTACTTC. It codes for CASSLGSSPQETQYF.

This sequence joins TRBV5-1 and TRBJ2-1; D is perhaps TRBD2 (6 bases). The V and J ends lost 5 bases and 0 bases respectively, with 9 bases between them. CDR1 and CDR2 (germline): SGHRS, YFSETQ. The CDR3 runs to 14 residues. CDR3: CASRKTSSYNEQFF. In DNA form, the CDR3 reads TGCGCCAGCAGGAAGACTAGCTCCTACAATGAGCAGTTCTTC. The full variable domain, in which reference TRBV5-1 and TRBJ2-1 provide the parts outside the CDR3, is KAGVTQTPRYLIKTRGQQVTLSCSPISGHRSVSWYQQTPGQGLQFLFEYFSETQRNKGNFPGRFSGRQFSNSRSEMNVSTLELGDSALYLCASRKTSSYNEQFFGPGTRLTVL.

The V gene is TRBV2, the J gene TRBJ2-3; the match to TRBD2 covers 8 bases. Germline CDR1 reads SNHLY; CDR2 reads FYNNEI. Trimming took 8 bases from V and 5 from J; bases not matched to a gene: 12. This CDR3 has 15 residues. CDR3 sequence reads: CASLRGRGEVDTQYF. DNA of the CDR3: TGTGCCAGCCTCCGGGGGCGGGGGGAGGTAGATACGCAGTATTTT.

This clone has a handful of counts. The chain uses TRBV28 and TRBJ2-7, with TRBD1 matching over 10 bases. The V and J ends lost 6 bases and 0 bases, in that order; junction bases with no gene match: 2. The CDR3 covers 14 residues. Germline assignment: CDR1 MDHEN and CDR2 SYDVKM. DNA for the CDR3: TGTGCCAGCAGGGACAGGGGGAGCTCCTACGAGCAGTACTTC. It is translated as CASRDRGSSYEQYF.

The chain joins TRBV2 to TRBJ1-6; weak D call: TRBD1 (5 bases). V was shortened by 6 bases and J by 9 bases, with 9 bases between the two germline ends. The CDR3 runs 12 residues. Germline CDR1 reads SNHLY; CDR2 reads FYNNEI. The CDR3 DNA reads as TGTGCCAGCAGCGCGGGACTTTCACCCCTCCACTTT. Translating it yields CASSAGLSPLHF. The full variable domain, completed using reference TRBV2 and TRBJ1-6, is EPEVTQTPSHQVTQMGQEVILRCVPISNHLYFYWYRQILGQKVEFLVSFYNNEISEKSEIFDDQFSVERPDGSNFTLKIRSTKLEDSAMYFCASSAGLSPLHFGNGTRLTVT.

This chain connects TRBV12-5 to TRBJ2-7, with D tentatively TRBD1 (5 bases). Germline values: CDR1 LGHNT, CDR2 FRNRAP. The length of the CDR3 is 14 residues. Trimming stripped 2 bases from V and 2 bases from J, with 10 bases between. The CDR3 here is CASGLNTGAYEQYF. Here the CDR3 DNA reads TGTGCTAGTGGTTTGAATACAGGTGCCTACGAGCAGTACTTC.

V usage is TRBV18 and J usage is TRBJ1-4, with D possibly TRBD1 on 5 matching bases. Germline values: CDR1 KGHSH, CDR2 LQKENI. This CDR3 contains 17 residues. Trimming took 4 bases from V and 6 from J, leaving 21 bases between them. CDR3: CASSLWRRKGEDEKLFF. For the CDR3, the DNA is TGTGCCAGCTCACTATGGAGACGTAAAGGGGAAGATGAAAAACTGTTTTTT.

CDR3 sequence: CASSSNTGYGNTIYF. The CDR3 coding sequence is TGTGCCAGCAGCTCCAACACAGGGTACGGAAACACCATATATTTT. J is TRBJ1-3 and V is TRBV7-2, with D possibly TRBD1 on 6 matching bases. The CDR3 is made up of 15 amino acids. The ends were cut back, 4 bases at V and 4 bases at J, with 14 bases in the middle. CDR1 SGHTA and CDR2 FQGNSA come from the germline V gene.

The CDR3 DNA sequence: TGTGCCAGCAGGGGACAGCTCTATGGCTACACCTTC. This gives the protein CASRGQLYGYTF. The chain employs TRBV2 and TRBJ1-2; 7 bases line up with TRBD1. There are 12 residues in the CDR3. Germline V gene lookup returns CDR1 SNHLY and CDR2 FYNNEI. Trimming removed 6 bases from V and 4 bases from J; junction bases left unmatched: 2.

The V call is TRBV11-2, the J call TRBJ2-1; 12 bases line up with TRBD2. The germline CDR1 and CDR2 sequences are SGHAT and FQNNGV. Trimming took 6 bases from V and 7 from J; bases not matched to a gene: 4. The CDR3 has 14 amino acids. The CDR3 DNA sequence: TGTGCCAGCAGTCTAGCGGGGGGGCAGAATGAGCAGTTCTTC. It specifies CASSLAGGQNEQFF.

The chain couples TRBV21-1 to TRBJ1-3. TRBV21-1 is a documented pseudogene. The CDR3 extends over 17 amino acids. The CDR3 here is CASSKVICGAGGNTIYF. The CDR3 region has the DNA TGTGCCAGCAGCAAAGTGATATGCGGGGCGGGAGGAAACACCATATATTTT.